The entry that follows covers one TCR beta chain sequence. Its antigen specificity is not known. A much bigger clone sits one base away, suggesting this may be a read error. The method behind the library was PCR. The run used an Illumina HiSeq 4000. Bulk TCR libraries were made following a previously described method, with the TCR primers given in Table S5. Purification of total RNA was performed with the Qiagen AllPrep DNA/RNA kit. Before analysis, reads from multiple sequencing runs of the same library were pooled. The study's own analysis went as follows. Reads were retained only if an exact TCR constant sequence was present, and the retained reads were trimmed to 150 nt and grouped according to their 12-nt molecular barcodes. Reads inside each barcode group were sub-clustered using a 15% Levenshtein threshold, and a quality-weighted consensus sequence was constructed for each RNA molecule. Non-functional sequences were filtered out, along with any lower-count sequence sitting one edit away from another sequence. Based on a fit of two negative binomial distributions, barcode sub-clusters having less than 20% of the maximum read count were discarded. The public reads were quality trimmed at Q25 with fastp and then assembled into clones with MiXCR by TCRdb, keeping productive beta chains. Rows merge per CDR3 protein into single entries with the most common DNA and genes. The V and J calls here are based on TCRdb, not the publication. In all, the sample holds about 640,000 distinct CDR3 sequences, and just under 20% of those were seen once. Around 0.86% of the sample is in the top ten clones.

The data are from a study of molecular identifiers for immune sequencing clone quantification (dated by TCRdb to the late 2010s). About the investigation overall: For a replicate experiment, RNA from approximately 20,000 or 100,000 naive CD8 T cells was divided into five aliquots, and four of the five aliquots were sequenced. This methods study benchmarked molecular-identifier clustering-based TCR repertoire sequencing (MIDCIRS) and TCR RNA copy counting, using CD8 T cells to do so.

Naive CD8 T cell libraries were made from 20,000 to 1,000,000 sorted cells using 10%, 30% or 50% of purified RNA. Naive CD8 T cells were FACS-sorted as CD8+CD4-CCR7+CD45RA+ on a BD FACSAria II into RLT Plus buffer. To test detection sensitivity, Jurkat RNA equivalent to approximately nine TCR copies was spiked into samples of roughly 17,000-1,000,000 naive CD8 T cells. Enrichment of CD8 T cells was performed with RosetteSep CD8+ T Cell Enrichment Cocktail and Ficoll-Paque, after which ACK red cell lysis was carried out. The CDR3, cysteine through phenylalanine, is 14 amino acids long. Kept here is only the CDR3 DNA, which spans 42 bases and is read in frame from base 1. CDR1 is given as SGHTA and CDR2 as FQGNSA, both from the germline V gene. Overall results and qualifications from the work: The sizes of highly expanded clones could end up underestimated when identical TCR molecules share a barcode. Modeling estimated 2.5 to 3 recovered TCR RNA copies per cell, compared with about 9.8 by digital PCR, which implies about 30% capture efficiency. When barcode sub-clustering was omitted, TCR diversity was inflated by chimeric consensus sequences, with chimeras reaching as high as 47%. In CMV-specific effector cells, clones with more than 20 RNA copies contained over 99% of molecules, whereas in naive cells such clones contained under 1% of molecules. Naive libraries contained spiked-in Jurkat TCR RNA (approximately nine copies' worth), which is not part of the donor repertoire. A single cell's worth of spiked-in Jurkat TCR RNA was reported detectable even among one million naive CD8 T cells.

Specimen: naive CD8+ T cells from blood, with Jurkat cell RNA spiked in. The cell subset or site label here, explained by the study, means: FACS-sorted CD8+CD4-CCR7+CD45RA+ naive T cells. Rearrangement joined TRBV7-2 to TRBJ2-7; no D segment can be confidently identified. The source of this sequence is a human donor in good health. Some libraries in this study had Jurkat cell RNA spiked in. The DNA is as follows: TGTGCCAGCAGCCCAATAGGGCTCTCCTCCGAGCAGTACTTC. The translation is CASSPIGLSSEQYF.